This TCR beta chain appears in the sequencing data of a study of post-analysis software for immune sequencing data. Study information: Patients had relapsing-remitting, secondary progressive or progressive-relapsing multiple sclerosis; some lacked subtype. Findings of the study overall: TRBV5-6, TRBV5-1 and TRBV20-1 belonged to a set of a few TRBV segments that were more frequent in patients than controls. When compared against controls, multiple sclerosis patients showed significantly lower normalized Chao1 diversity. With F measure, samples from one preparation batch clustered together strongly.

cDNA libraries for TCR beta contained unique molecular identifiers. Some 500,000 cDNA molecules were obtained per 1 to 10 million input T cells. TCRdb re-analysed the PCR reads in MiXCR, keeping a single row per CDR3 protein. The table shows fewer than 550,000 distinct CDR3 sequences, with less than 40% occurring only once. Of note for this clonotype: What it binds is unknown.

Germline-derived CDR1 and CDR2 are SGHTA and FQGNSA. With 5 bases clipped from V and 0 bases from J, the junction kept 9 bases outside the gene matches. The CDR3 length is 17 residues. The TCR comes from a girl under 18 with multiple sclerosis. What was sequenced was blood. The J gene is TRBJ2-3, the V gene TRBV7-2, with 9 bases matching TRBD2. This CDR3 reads CASSIKRLAVSTDTQYF. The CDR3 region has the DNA TGTGCCAGCAGCATAAAGCGACTAGCGGTTAGCACAGATACGCAGTATTTT.